This TCR beta chain was sequenced in a study of long-term antiretroviral therapy in people with HIV. Study results and limitations: Clonotypes expanded prior to ART showed repertoire dominance at all sampled time points.

The CDR3 has 16 residues. Germline values: CDR1 MNHEY, CDR2 SMNVEV (reference sequence). The V segment lost 6 bases and the J segment 3 bases; nucleotides outside the gene matches: 5. Notes on this clone: Its antigen remains unidentified.

An immunoSEQ assay, version v3.0, was performed at survey level. The table came from immunoSEQ multiplex PCR; TCRdb's copy has only in-frame clones and leaves some out. This table holds about 40,000 clones, approximately 87% found once. None of the participants with HIV were treated outside the United States. Prior to DNA extraction, the samples held roughly 0.85-11 million cryopreserved PBMC. The specimen was unsorted PBMCs, collected 1.2 years after starting antiretroviral therapy. The chain joins TRBV27 to TRBJ2-2; TRBD2 aligns across 12 bases. This TCR was sampled from a woman aged 45-65 years with HIV. The CDR3 here is CASRGLAGGHTGELFF. Written as DNA, the CDR3 is TGTGCCAGCAGGGGTCTAGCGGGGGGGCACACCGGGGAGCTGTTTTTT.